This T cell receptor (beta chain) was recovered during a study of blood T cell repertoires in COVID-19. At the level of the study: Whether acute or convalescent, the COVID-19 samples came from the United States, Italy and Spain. In each case, the material was cDNA or gDNA derived from T cells, B-cell-depleted T cells, or PBMCs.

V gave up 4 bases and J gave up 4 bases, with 22 bases separating them. Germline V gene data show CDR1 as MGHDK and CDR2 as SYGVNS. This CDR3 has 17 amino acids. In the original workflow: By means of reference gene primer amplification, nucleated cell counts were estimated. Produced via immunoSEQ multiplex PCR; TCRdb's table is partial and in-frame only. V and J calls and clone size are copied from that table; D and trimming were computed from the DNA. In the table there are 300,000 or so clones, around four fifths of which are singletons. The source material was peripheral blood. The clonotype was recovered from a woman aged 50 to 60 with active or convalescent COVID-19. The rearrangement links TRBV25-1 to TRBJ1-2, with a weak D call TRBD1 (6 bases). CDR3 amino acids: CASSAPLGDRTSYGYTF. The CDR3 nucleotides are TGTGCCAGCAGTGCGCCCCTCGGCGACAGGACCTCCTATGGCTACACCTTC.